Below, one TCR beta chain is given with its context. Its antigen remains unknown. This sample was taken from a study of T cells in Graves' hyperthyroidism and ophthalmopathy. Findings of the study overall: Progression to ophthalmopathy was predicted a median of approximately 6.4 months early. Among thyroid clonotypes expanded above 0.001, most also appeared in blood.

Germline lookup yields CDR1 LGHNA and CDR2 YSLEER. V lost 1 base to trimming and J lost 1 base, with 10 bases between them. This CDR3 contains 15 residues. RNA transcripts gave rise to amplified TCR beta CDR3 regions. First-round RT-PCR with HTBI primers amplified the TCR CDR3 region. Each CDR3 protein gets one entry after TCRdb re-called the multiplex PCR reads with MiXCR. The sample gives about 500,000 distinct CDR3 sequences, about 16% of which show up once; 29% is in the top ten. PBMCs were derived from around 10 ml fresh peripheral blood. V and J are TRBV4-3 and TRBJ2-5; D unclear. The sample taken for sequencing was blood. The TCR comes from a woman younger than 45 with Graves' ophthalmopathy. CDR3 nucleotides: TGCGCCAGCAGCCAAGGTATCCGGGTCCAAGAGACCCAGTACTTC. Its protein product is CASSQGIRVQETQYF.